The 17 T cell receptor beta chains reported below all come from one sample, sequenced in a study of blood T cell repertoires in COVID-19 (dated by TCRdb to about 2020). The library was built by means of the immunoSEQ multiplex PCR assay. The table comes from immuneACCESS by way of TCRdb, which keeps in-frame sequences with V and J called. Part of the clones is missing from these tables; in studies checked, under half for an unresolved V gene and the rest for unknown reasons. The sample table contains roughly 200,000 clones; only one count was recorded for approximately 80% of them. The ten largest account for about 12% of the sample. The sequenced sample was peripheral blood. The receptors derive from a human donor in a cohort sampled during active COVID-19.

As regards this clone: A much larger clone lies one base from this, so it may be a read error. The V and J genes are TRBV7-2 and TRBJ1-5, with a tentative D call TRBD1 (6 bases). The ends were cut back, 2 bases at V and 4 bases at J, with 6 bases in the middle. There are 13 residues in the CDR3. CDR1 and CDR2 from the germline V gene are SGHTA and FQGNSA. CDR3 nucleotides: TGTGCCAGCAGCTTACAGGGGAATCAGCCCCAGCATTTT. Translation gives CASSLQGNQPQHF. The full variable domain, its missing parts supplied by reference TRBV7-2 and TRBJ1-5, is GAGVSQSPSNKVTEKGKDVELRCDPISGHTALYWYRQSLGQGLEFLIYFQGNSAPDKSGLPSDRFSAERTGGSVSTLTIQRTQQEDSAVYLCASSLQGNQPQHFGDGTRLSIL.

The V and J genes are TRBV4-1 and TRBJ2-1; maybe TRBD2 (5 bases). V lost 1 base to trimming and J lost 5 bases, with 21 bases between them. Germline V gene sequence: CDR1 MGHRA, CDR2 YSYEKL. The CDR3 runs to 18 residues. The CDR3 is CASSQVGILPGINNEQFF. In DNA form, the CDR3 reads TGCGCCAGCAGCCAAGTTGGTATACTACCGGGGATCAACAATGAGCAGTTCTTC.

CDR3 in DNA: TGTGCCAGCAGCGAGGTTGGATCCAAAAACATTCAGTACTTC. Residues: CASSEVGSKNIQYF. The chain recombines TRBV19 with TRBJ2-4, with D unclear. This CDR3 spans 14 amino acids. Per the germline V gene, CDR1 is LNHDA and CDR2 is SQIVND (reference sequence). The V and J ends lost 9 bases and 2 bases respectively, with 14 bases between them.

This chain joins TRBV6-5 and TRBJ1-4; 7 nucleotides align to TRBD1. CDR3 length: 14 residues. From germline, CDR1 is MNHEY and CDR2 SVGAGI. J lost 7 bases, V lost 4 bases, and 6 bases had no gene match. CDR3: CASSFGRGSEKLFF. CDR3 coding DNA: TGTGCCAGCAGTTTCGGCAGGGGGAGTGAAAAACTGTTTTTT.

The chain employs TRBV24-1 and TRBJ1-1; D is unclear. Germline V gene data show CDR1 as KGHDR and CDR2 as SFDVKD. Trimming pared 6 bases from V and 0 bases from J, leaving 10 bases between. The CDR3 loop spans 14 amino acids. This CDR3 is CATSSDSLNTEAFF. As DNA, the CDR3 is TGTGCCACCAGTTCGGACTCCCTGAACACTGAAGCTTTCTTT.

The J gene is TRBJ1-2, the V gene TRBV2, with a weak D call TRBD1 (6 bases). Trimming took off 7 bases at V and 2 bases at J, with 11 bases between the two ends. The CDR3 runs to 13 residues. CDR1 is SNHLY and CDR2 is FYNNEI in the germline V gene. The CDR3 DNA sequence: TGTGCCAGCATAGGACAGAGAAACTATGGCTACACCTTC. It encodes CASIGQRNYGYTF. Variable domain in full (rest from reference TRBV2 and TRBJ1-2): EPEVTQTPSHQVTQMGQEVILRCVPISNHLYFYWYRQILGQKVEFLVSFYNNEISEKSEIFDDQFSVERPDGSNFTLKIRSTKLEDSAMYFCASIGQRNYGYTFGSGTRLTVV.

This chain links TRBV29-1 with TRBJ2-3, with 7 bases lining up with TRBD2. Germline V CDR1 and CDR2: SQVTM, ANQGSEA. Trimming took 5 bases from V and 6 from J; bases not matched to a gene: 11. The CDR3 totals 14 residues. The CDR3 protein is CSVSARRERDTQYF. CDR3 in DNA: TGCAGCGTTTCCGCCCGGCGGGAGAGGGATACGCAGTATTTT.

In its sample, this clone was seen a few times. The rearrangement joins TRBV18 to TRBJ1-1, with TRBD1 as a possible D gene (5 bases). Trimming shortened V by 2 bases and J by 5 bases, and 12 bases separated the two germline ends. The CDR3 loop spans 14 amino acids. Germline loops: CDR1 KGHSH, CDR2 LQKENI. The CDR3 DNA is TGTGCCAGCTCACCAAGTGAGACAGCGACTGAAGCTTTCTTT. Encoded protein: CASSPSETATEAFF. Variable domain in full (rest from reference TRBV18 and TRBJ1-1): NAGVMQNPRHLVRRRGQEARLRCSPMKGHSHVYWYRQLPEEGLKFMVYLQKENIIDESGMPKERFSAEFPKEGPSILRIQQVVRGDSAAYFCASSPSETATEAFFGQGTRLTVV.

The rearrangement uses TRBV10-1 and TRBJ1-1, with 7 bases aligning to TRBD1. V lost 4 bases to trimming and J lost 6 bases; unmatched junction nucleotides: 8. The CDR3 is made up of 14 amino acids. Germline CDR1 and CDR2: WNHNN and SYGVQD (reference sequence). The CDR3 region is CASSVRTGPSEAFF. The DNA of the CDR3 is TGCGCCAGCAGTGTTCGGACAGGTCCATCTGAAGCTTTCTTT.

The rearrangement links TRBV15 to TRBJ2-5, with 8 bases matching TRBD1. This CDR3 is built from 14 residues. In germline, CDR1 is LNHNV, CDR2 YYDKDF (reference sequence). Trimming cost V 1 base and J 7 bases; bases outside gene matches: 5. The CDR3 DNA reads TGTGCCACCAGCAGAGGACAGGGGTTTGGGACCCAGTACTTC. Translation gives CATSRGQGFGTQYF.

The chain uses TRBV11-2 and TRBJ2-3; the match to TRBD1 covers 8 bases. V gave up 5 bases and J gave up 4 bases; unmatched junction bases: 8. Germline CDR1 and CDR2: SGHAT and FQNNGV. The CDR3 runs to 15 residues. CDR3 bases: TGTGCCAGCAGCCCTAGGCAGGGGGCCGCAGATACGCAGTATTTT. Protein product: CASSPRQGAADTQYF.

Here the CDR3 reads CARSAFRGILPNQPQHF. In DNA form, the CDR3 reads TGTGCCAGATCGGCCTTCAGGGGGATTTTGCCCAATCAGCCCCAGCATTTT. The chain is built from TRBV19 and TRBJ1-5; TRBD1 aligns across 7 bases. The trim removed 9 bases at V and 3 bases at J, leaving 17 bases unmatched. Germline V gene data show CDR1 as LNHDA and CDR2 as SQIVND (reference sequence). The CDR3 length is 17 residues.

The V and J genes are TRBV12-3 or TRBV12-4 and TRBJ1-5; 8 bases match TRBD1. V gave up 5 bases and J gave up 8 bases; unmatched junction bases: 5. The CDR3 is 13 amino acids. The CDR3 DNA follows: TGTGCCAGCAGTCAGGGGGCTATCGAGCCCCAGCATTTT. It yields the protein CASSQGAIEPQHF.

The J gene is TRBJ2-1, the V gene TRBV18; 13 bases are a match to TRBD2. The length of the CDR3 is 19 residues. CDR1 is KGHSH, CDR2 LQKENI, per germline. J gave up 0 bases and V 0 bases, and 5 bases lay outside the gene matches. The CDR3 region is CASSPPGLAGSSSYNEQFF. The CDR3 DNA sequence: TGTGCCAGCTCACCACCGGGACTAGCGGGATCGAGCTCCTACAATGAGCAGTTCTTC. Full variable domain (missing parts from reference TRBV18 and TRBJ2-1): NAGVMQNPRHLVRRRGQEARLRCSPMKGHSHVYWYRQLPEEGLKFMVYLQKENIIDESGMPKERFSAEFPKEGPSILRIQQVVRGDSAAYFCASSPPGLAGSSSYNEQFFGPGTRLTVL.

The chain is built from TRBV5-6 and TRBJ1-4; D is undetermined. The CDR3 has 16 amino acids. V shed 3 bases and J shed 0 bases, with 12 bases lying between them. Germline CDR1 SGHDT, CDR2 YYEEEE. CDR3 nucleotide sequence: TGTGCCAGCAGCTCCGGAGAGACTGCAACTAATGAAAAACTGTTTTTT. Its translation: CASSSGETATNEKLFF.

The chain couples TRBV4-1 to TRBJ1-2; D gene unclear. CDR1 is MGHRA and CDR2 is YSYEKL in the germline V gene. The CDR3 consists of 15 residues. V was pared by 2 bases and J by 4 bases, with 14 bases between. The CDR3 DNA is TGCGCCAGCAGCCAATTGGCGGGTGAAGTCTATGGCTACACCTTC. This encodes CASSQLAGEVYGYTF.

V and J are TRBV19 and TRBJ1-1; the match to TRBD1 covers 10 bases. From germline, CDR1 is LNHDA and CDR2 SQIVND (reference sequence). After removal of 4 bases from V and 3 bases from J, the junction contained 8 bases not matched to a gene. The length of the CDR3 is 16 residues. CDR3 coding DNA: TGTGCCAGTAGTACCCGCGCCGGACAGGGGGACACTGAAGCTTTCTTT. Its protein product is CASSTRAGQGDTEAFF.